The TCR beta chain described here comes from a study of post-analysis software for immune sequencing data. Study information: Both relapsing-remitting and secondary progressive multiple sclerosis featured among the disease courses, as did progressive-relapsing multiple sclerosis. Study outcomes and limitations: F measure grouped same-batch samples tightly together. Relative to controls, patients with multiple sclerosis showed significantly lower normalized Chao1 diversity. The five TRBV segments detected at higher frequency in patients than in controls included TRBV5-6, TRBV5-1 and TRBV20-1.

This CDR3 is built from 14 residues. Germline CDR1 reads LGHDT; CDR2 reads YNNKEL (reference sequence). With 0 bases removed from V and 9 bases from J, the gap between germline ends came to 15 bases. About this clonotype: The antigen remains undetermined.

The TCR beta cDNA libraries carried unique molecular identifiers. From the PCR reads, TCRdb called clonotypes with MiXCR, one entry per CDR3 protein. The data contain hundreds of thousands of distinct CDR3 sequences, under 55% of them singletons. The receptor comes from a girl aged 5 to 17 with multiple sclerosis. The rearrangement joins TRBV3-1 to TRBJ2-7; D gene unclear. Sample: blood. DNA for the CDR3: TGTGCCAGCAGCCAAGAAGGTCCCGATAGTGCGCAGTACTTC. Encoded protein: CASSQEGPDSAQYF.